This TCR beta chain was found in a study of regulatory T cells in long-lasting Graves disease (dated by TCRdb to 2020 to 2022). The study in broad terms: Patients with newly diagnosed Graves' disease had been on antithyroid drugs for under 3 months. A total of some 33 samples were covered by TCR sequencing, comprising some 13 persistent and roughly 20 newly diagnosed Graves' disease patients. The study was conducted in China and was registered as a clinical trial. Peripheral blood TCR sequencing and RNA sequencing compared persistent Graves' disease patients with newly diagnosed Graves' disease patients.

The time point label, read with the paper, signifies: newly diagnosed GD, antithyroid drugs for less than 3 months. For both TCR sequencing and RNA sequencing, RNA was extracted from PBMCs in TRIzol. The diagnosis of Graves' disease was made according to American Thyroid Association guidelines. The patients came from an endocrinology department in Xi'an, China. From each patient, approximately 10 milliliters of peripheral blood was collected into an EDTA anticoagulant tube. PBMCs were isolated by Ficoll Paque Plus density gradient separation without further T cell sorting. An Agilent 2100 Bioanalyzer and agarose gel were used to check RNA quality, and a NanoDrop 2000 was used to measure RNA concentration. Library prep was done by multiplex PCR. Data came from an Illumina HiSeq 4000. iRepertoire HTBI primers and Arm-PCR amplification of CDR3 regions were used to construct TCR beta libraries. Before sequencing, the PCR products went through gel purification. Under the source paper's analysis protocol: Gene usage analysis of CDR3 amino acid clonotypes relied on the roughly 60 TRBV and 15 or so TRBJ segments identified across samples. Filtered high-quality paired reads were merged into contigs using COPE and FqMerger. Contigs were aligned with BLAST to IMGT TRBV, TRBD and TRBJ reference genes, and CDR3 was defined per IMGT. Highly expanded clones were defined as clonotypes with a frequency above 0.1%. Repertoire diversity was measured by Shannon entropy, and V-J evenness by the Gini coefficient. A clonotype was considered public if more than one individual shared it. Through fastp at Q25 and MiXCR, TCRdb rebuilt clones from the public reads, retaining in-frame beta chains. Here each entry gathers all rows of one CDR3 protein and keeps the most common genes and DNA. For this entry, the V and J calls and clone size follow TCRdb and not the study's own pipeline. The sample yields around 420,000 distinct CDR3 sequences; about 15% were counted once. Under 9% of the sample lies in the top ten.

At least ten counts were recorded for this clonotype. Its antigen is not yet known. No much larger clone exists at a distance of one base, and base qualities are not known. The study at large found these results: Preferential use of TRBV28, TRBJ1-2 and TRBJ2-5 was observed in persistent disease, whereas TRBV20-1 and TRBJ2-1 were favored in newly diagnosed disease. Patients with persistent disease shared more public clonotypes (around 2,500) than newly diagnosed patients did (around 1,000). The authors noted that the small sample size was a limitation that may lower accuracy. The study examined only peripheral blood because the primary lesion, thyroid tissue, could not be accessed. Sequencing and analysis were restricted to the TCR beta chain. Lower TCR Shannon entropy and fewer highly expanded clones were observed in persistent Graves' disease patients than in newly diagnosed patients, which suggested clonal expansion.

Inclusive of the bounding cysteine and phenylalanine, the CDR3 is 14 residues long. Kept here is only the CDR3 DNA, which spans 42 bases and is read in frame from base 1. Deletion took 5 bases off V and 4 bases off J, with a span of 14 bases between the germline ends. The germline V gene specifies MDHEN as CDR1 and SYDVKM as CDR2. These data were likewise used in another study, on T cells in Graves' hyperthyroidism and ophthalmopathy. The second study's paper adds: A patient counted as having stable Graves' hyperthyroidism if no progression to ophthalmopathy occurred over 18 months of follow-up. Hyperthyroidism patients were aged 18 to 65 years and newly diagnosed, with disease duration of less than 2 months. Exclusion was applied to patients with uncontrolled infections, other autoimmune diseases, pregnancy or lactation. Clinical symptoms, serum thyroxine and TRAb, thyroid ultrasound, and orbital computed tomography formed the basis for the diagnoses. A first-round RT-PCR of the TCR CDR3 used the HTBI primer set with the Qiagen OneStep RT-PCR kit. Most expanded thyroid clonotypes (frequency above 0.001) were also detected in blood, a finding suggesting that blood repertoires may reflect thyroid immune responses. A model built on a 13 V-J signature distinguished ophthalmopathy from stable hyperthyroidism, reaching about 89% sensitivity and about 81% specificity in cross-validation and 80%/75% in testing. During validation, the model predicted progression to ophthalmopathy a median of approximately 6.5 months ahead of onset, with 70.59% sensitivity and 72% to 80% specificity. TCR V-J signatures able to tell the groups apart were searched for in a discovery cohort of 90 to 100 patients, of whom approximately 40 had Graves' ophthalmopathy and about 60 had stable Graves' hyperthyroidism. Prospective prediction of ophthalmopathy was tested in an independent validation cohort consisting of some 19 hyperthyroidism patients and more than 15 patients who later progressed to ophthalmopathy. For training and testing, the roughly 100 patients in the discovery cohort were randomly divided in a 7:3 ratio. Thyroid tissue and blood T-cell repertoires from roughly six Graves' hyperthyroidism patients were also compared in the study. Following sampling, methimazole starting at 30 mg daily was given to hyperthyroidism patients, and high-dose intravenous methylprednisolone was given to ophthalmopathy patients. A second multiplex PCR round built the libraries, followed by size selection and purification. Libraries were sequenced paired-end with 100 bp reads on an Illumina HiSeq2000. SOAPnuke was used to process the raw data, removing reads that contained adapters or uncalled bases, had a mean Phred below 15, or lacked an exact match to the constant primer or identifier. COPE v1.2.5 was used to merge the high-quality paired reads, and each unique nucleotide sequence was defined as a clonotype. Clonotypes were aligned to IMGT TRBV, TRBD and TRBJ reference segments using MiTCR v1.1. Analysis was restricted to V-J combinations with a frequency above 0.0001, which covered about 99% of repertoires. The TCS score was defined as the ratio of F50 (clonal expansion) to E x V (chaos), calculated using BLOSUM62-based TCRdist between CDR3 peptides within each V-J. Welch's t-statistics and random forest reduced around 510 V-J features to 10 to 15, which were used in a naive Bayes classifier (R e1071). Sample size was not statistically predetermined, and blinding of investigators to group allocation was not performed. TCR Vbeta CDR3 sequencing of some 140 peripheral blood samples (roughly 43 ophthalmopathy, 75 hyperthyroidism and 17 progressor patients) is reported in the paper.

The chain is made from TRBV28 and TRBJ2-5; 6 matching bases give a weak D call of TRBD2. This TCR was recovered from a woman aged 40 to 50 with Graves disease. Donor details come from another sample of the same person, matched by shared clones. The sample consisted of peripheral blood mononuclear cells (PBMCs), taken at new diagnosis, from a patient treated with antithyroid drugs. The CDR3 sequence is CASSQTSSLETQYF. The DNA sequence follows: TGTGCCAGCAGTCAGACTAGTTCTCTAGAGACCCAGTACTTC.